The 8 T cell receptor beta chains below all came from one sample that was sequenced in a study of early T cells in non-severe SARS-CoV-2 infection. TCRdb reprocessed the 5' RACE reads via MiXCR and lists one record per CDR3 protein. This table has about 60,000 distinct CDR3 sequences, 8.5% to 10% appearing once. The sample taken for sequencing was whole blood. The origin of the receptors is an adult who was a healthcare worker with PCR-confirmed SARS-CoV-2 infection or an uninfected control (not recorded which).

This clonotype was recorded many times. The chain joins TRBV7-3 to TRBJ2-2; 9 bases fit TRBD1. Germline CDR1 is SGHTA and CDR2 is FQGTGA. The trim removed 5 bases at V and 8 bases at J, leaving 6 bases unmatched. The CDR3 covers 14 residues. The CDR3 coding sequence is TGTGCCAGCAGCCCCCGACAGGGGGTGGGGGAGCTGTTTTTT. Translated, it gives CASSPRQGVGELFF.

This CDR3 reads CASKSGLSTDTQYF. In DNA form, the CDR3 reads TGTGCCAGCAAAAGCGGCCTTAGCACAGATACGCAGTATTTT. This chain links TRBV14 with TRBJ2-3; TRBD2 might be the D (5 bases). The CDR3 is 14 amino acids. Deletions cut 7 bases from V and 0 bases from J, with 11 bases between. Germline V gives CDR1 SGHDN, CDR2 FVKESK.

This clonotype came up a few times. The V gene is TRBV9, the J gene TRBJ1-1; D gene ambiguous. Trimming left V 0 bases short and J 5 bases short, with 8 bases between. Germline-derived CDR1 and CDR2 are SGDLS and YYNGEE. This CDR3 spans 13 amino acids. CDR3 sequence: CASSVDQRTEAFF. The CDR3 DNA is TGTGCCAGCAGCGTAGATCAGCGAACTGAAGCTTTCTTT.

A few counts support this clonotype. This sequence joins TRBV7-3 and TRBJ1-1; possibly TRBD1 for D (5 bases). The V end was cut by 5 bases, the J end by 4 bases, with 14 bases between. The germline V gene has CDR1 SGHTA and CDR2 FQGTGA. CDR3 size: 14 residues. The CDR3 reads CASSETGGGTEAFF. The CDR3 bases are TGTGCCAGCAGCGAAACCGGGGGAGGCACTGAAGCTTTCTTT.

This clonotype has only a few counts. This sequence joins TRBV12-3 or TRBV12-4 and TRBJ2-1; either TRBD1 or TRBD2 may supply D (5 bases each). V lost 5 bases and J 12 bases, leaving 17 bases between the germline ends. The CDR3 has 13 residues. CDR3 DNA sequence: TGTGCCAGCAGTATGGGGACCCACCGACGGCAGTTCTTC. It encodes CASSMGTHRRQFF.

This clonotype has ten or more counts. This chain's CDR3 is CSALQGGAGELFF. In nucleotides, the CDR3 is TGCAGCGCTCTACAGGGGGGAGCCGGGGAGCTGTTTTTT. The V and J genes are TRBV29-1 and TRBJ2-2; 8 bases line up with TRBD1. CDR1 SQVTM and CDR2 ANQGSEA come from the germline V gene. The CDR3 has 13 amino acids. J was trimmed by 6 bases and V by 7 bases; bases with no gene match: 7.

This clonotype was detected many times. The V gene is TRBV27, the J gene TRBJ1-5; TRBD1 aligns across 8 bases. The CDR3 runs to 14 residues. Trimming removed 6 bases from V and 3 bases from J; junction bases left unmatched: 4. In germline, CDR1 is MNHEY, CDR2 SMNVEV (reference sequence). CDR3 bases: TGTGCCAGCAGGACAGGGGCTCCCAATCAGCCCCAGCATTTT. Its translation: CASRTGAPNQPQHF.

This clonotype was counted ten times or more. This chain links TRBV20-1 with TRBJ1-2, with D uncertain. CDR3 size: 14 residues. Per germline, CDR1 DFQATT and CDR2 SNEGSKA (reference sequence). V lost 2 bases, J lost 5 bases, and 15 bases lay in between. The CDR3 here is CSARPYPDGYGYTF. The CDR3 bases are TGCAGTGCTAGACCCTACCCAGATGGATATGGCTACACCTTC.